A selection of T cell receptor beta chains follows, all from one sample in a study of T cell responses to AZD1222 COVID-19 vaccine. Produced via immunoSEQ multiplex PCR; TCRdb's table is partial and in-frame only. The data show about 200,000 clones, with around nine tenths seen just once and less than 4% held by the top ten. The source material was peripheral blood, sampled 28 days after the second dose of the MenACWY control vaccine. These receptor sequences come from an adult who received the MenACWY meningococcal vaccine as a control. The CDR3 runs from the conserved cysteine through the conserved F or W. The D gene is left open where the match is weak. Some rows have no size entry. The others give once, few or many, or a class for an expanded clone.

NA,NA,TRBV20-1,TRBJ2-1,CSARDSEQFF,TGCAGTGCTAGGGATAGTGAGCAGTTCTTC
NA,NA,TRBV7-3,TRBJ2-1,CASSLWGMDNEQFF,TGTGCCAGCAGCTTATGGGGGATGGACAATGAGCAGTTCTTC
NA,NA,TRBV4-1,TRBJ1-4,CASSQPLEKLFF,TGCGCCAGCAGCCAACCTTTAGAAAAACTGTTTTTT
TRBD1,NA,TRBV6-6,TRBJ2-2,CASSLGQAGEELFF,TGTGCCAGCAGTCTCGGACAGGCTGGGGAGGAGCTGTTTTTT
NA,NA,TRBV27,TRBJ2-1,CASYYFHEQFF,TGTGCCAGTTACTATTTCCATGAGCAGTTCTTC
NA,NA,TRBV19,TRBJ1-2,CASSIDGEYGYTF,TGTGCCAGTAGTATAGATGGGGAGTATGGCTACACCTTC
NA,NA,TRBV7-2,TRBJ2-3,CASSLVRVSADTQYF,TGTGCCAGCAGCTTAGTTAGGGTTAGCGCAGATACGCAGTATTTT
TRBD2,few,TRBV7-2,TRBJ2-3,CASSSARLGRGVADTQYF,TGTGCCAGCAGCTCAGCGCGACTAGGTCGGGGGGTTGCAGATACGCAGTATTTT
NA,NA,TRBV23-1,TRBJ2-7,CASSQSVREQYF,TGCGCCAGCAGTCAATCGGTTCGGGAGCAGTACTTC
NA,NA,TRBV6-5,TRBJ2-5,CATERGPLGETQYF,TGTGCCACCGAACGGGGTCCCCTGGGGGAGACCCAGTACTTC
TRBD1,NA,TRBV28,TRBJ1-1,CASIRQGALLNTEAFF,TGTGCCAGCATAAGACAGGGGGCATTGTTGAACACTGAAGCTTTCTTT
NA,NA,TRBV28,TRBJ1-2,CASLTVSYGYTF,TGTGCCAGTCTGACAGTTAGCTATGGCTACACCTTC
NA,NA,TRBV13,TRBJ2-1,CASSLIGQYNEQFF,TGTGCCAGCAGCTTAATCGGGCAGTACAATGAGCAGTTCTTC
NA,NA,TRBV19,TRBJ2-3,CASSIGKGLGTDTQYF,TGTGCCAGTAGTATAGGAAAGGGGCTGGGAACAGATACGCAGTATTTT
TRBD1,NA,TRBV3-1/TRBV3-2,TRBJ2-7,CASSQRRGGAGGYLKQYF,TGTGCCAGCAGCCAACGCCGAGGTGGGGCAGGGGGATACCTCAAGCAGTACTTC
TRBD1,NA,TRBV29-1,TRBJ2-2,CSARTGVNTGELFF,TGCAGCGCCCGGACAGGGGTGAACACCGGGGAGCTGTTTTTT
TRBD1,NA,TRBV9,TRBJ1-2,CASSAGQRYGYTF,TGTGCCAGCAGCGCGGGACAGCGCTATGGCTACACCTTC
TRBD2,NA,TRBV18,TRBJ2-3,CASSPEGLAGRDTQYF,TGTGCCAGCTCACCGGAGGGACTAGCGGGAAGAGATACGCAGTATTTT
TRBD1,NA,TRBV4-3,TRBJ1-2,CASSQDRQGGDYGYTF,TGCGCCAGCAGCCAGGATCGACAGGGGGGTGACTATGGCTACACCTTC
TRBD1,NA,TRBV6-2/TRBV6-3,TRBJ1-2,CASSYSRTGHGYTF,TGTGCCAGCAGTTACTCGCGGACAGGGCACGGCTACACCTTC
TRBD2,NA,TRBV5-1,TRBJ2-1,CASSSVAGGRGEQFF,TGCGCCAGCAGCTCGGTAGCGGGAGGCCGGGGTGAGCAGTTCTTC
NA,NA,TRBV9,TRBJ2-3,CASSSGTSTDTQYF,TGTGCCAGCAGCTCGGGGACTAGCACAGATACGCAGTATTTT
TRBD1,NA,TRBV11-3,TRBJ2-7,CASSLSRDSYEQYF,TGTGCCAGCAGCTTAAGTAGGGACAGCTACGAGCAGTACTTC
NA,NA,TRBV19,TRBJ1-2,CASKREYGYTF,TGTGCCAGTAAGAGGGAGTACGGCTACACCTTC
NA,NA,TRBV11-3,TRBJ1-2,CASSTGPLYGYTF,TGTGCCAGCAGCACCGGTCCTTTATATGGCTACACCTTC
NA,NA,TRBV27,TRBJ2-7,CASRWHLAPYEQYF,TGTGCCAGCAGATGGCACCTGGCCCCCTACGAGCAGTACTTC
NA,NA,TRBV11-2,TRBJ2-5,CASSPTGETETQYF,TGTGCCAGCAGCCCTACGGGAGAGACAGAGACCCAGTACTTC
NA,once,TRBV10-2,TRBJ1-1,CASSERAAEGTEAFF,TGCGCCAGCAGTGAGAGGGCAGCCGAGGGCACTGAAGCTTTCTTT
TRBD1,NA,TRBV6-6,TRBJ2-1,CASSRDRGIARGFF,TGTGCCAGCAGCCGGGACAGGGGGATCGCTAGGGGGTTCTTC
NA,NA,TRBV30,TRBJ1-4,CAWSVSGPPNEKLFF,TGTGCCTGGAGTGTAAGTGGACCGCCGAATGAAAAACTGTTTTTT
NA,NA,TRBV19,TRBJ2-7,CASSIARGNEQYF,TGTGCCAGTAGTATAGCAAGGGGAAACGAGCAGTACTTC
NA,NA,TRBV14,TRBJ2-4,CASSQSVIAKNIQYF,TGTGCCAGCAGCCAAAGTGTCATAGCCAAAAACATTCAGTACTTC
TRBD1,NA,TRBV24-1,TRBJ2-1,CATSDPGQGASGEQFF,TGTGCCACCAGCGACCCGGGACAGGGGGCTTCGGGTGAGCAGTTCTTC
NA,NA,TRBV6-5,TRBJ1-5,CASSINPGSNQPQHF,TGTGCCAGCAGCATTAATCCAGGTAGCAATCAGCCCCAGCATTTT
NA,NA,TRBV9,TRBJ2-1,CASSTRPGGGDAFF,TGTGCCAGCAGCACCCGCCCCGGCGGGGGCGATGCGTTCTTC
TRBD2,NA,TRBV6-1,TRBJ2-3,CASSDLVAGGNTQYF,TGTGCCAGCAGTGATTTGGTAGCGGGAGGTAATACGCAGTATTTT
NA,NA,TRBV6-2/TRBV6-3,TRBJ2-3,CASSLGSSDTQYF,TGTGCCAGCAGTCTCGGGTCCTCAGATACGCAGTATTTT
NA,NA,TRBV28,TRBJ1-6,CASMGDGIFGSPLHF,TGTGCCAGCATGGGGGACGGGATTTTCGGTTCACCCCTCCACTTT
TRBD2,once,TRBV7-2,TRBJ2-7,CASSSPGGLAGAHEQYF,TGTGCCAGCAGCTCCCCGGGGGGACTAGCGGGAGCTCACGAGCAGTACTTC
TRBD1,NA,TRBV5-1,TRBJ1-2,CASSGTGGNYGYTF,TGCGCCAGCTCAGGGACAGGGGGGAACTATGGCTACACCTTC
TRBD2,NA,TRBV20-1,TRBJ2-5,CSASSGRAGETQYF,TGCAGTGCTAGTAGCGGGAGGGCCGGTGAGACCCAGTACTTC
TRBD1,NA,TRBV10-3,TRBJ2-2,CAISEGGQGGTGELFF,TGTGCCATCAGTGAAGGTGGACAGGGCGGGACCGGGGAGCTGTTTTTT
TRBD2,once,TRBV7-2,TRBJ2-1,CASSPISGLVTEQFF,TGTGCCAGCAGCCCAATCTCCGGACTAGTTACTGAGCAGTTCTTC
TRBD2,NA,TRBV20-1,TRBJ2-1,CSASTWSLAGYNEQFF,TGCAGTGCTAGTACTTGGAGCCTAGCGGGGTACAATGAGCAGTTCTTC
NA,NA,TRBV19,TRBJ1-4,CASSLNEKLFF,TGTGCCAGTAGCCTTAATGAAAAACTGTTTTTT
NA,NA,TRBV7-9,TRBJ1-4,CASSLKQGPDEKLFF,TGTGCCAGCAGCTTAAAACAGGGCCCTGATGAAAAACTGTTTTTT